This T cell receptor beta chain was sequenced in a study of patients and donors after allogeneic stem cell transplantation. TCRdb re-called the RT-PCR reads with MiXCR, one entry per CDR3 protein. The data contain 800,000 to 1,000,000 distinct CDR3 sequences, around 17% of them seen just once; the ten biggest clones take up under 6.5%. The CDR3 is made up of 15 amino acids. The sequencing input was blood, either unsorted or a sorted T cell fraction (not recorded which). The gene calls are TRBV21-1 and TRBJ2-7; the D segment call TRBD2 is taken from the table without a DNA check. TRBV21-1 is a pseudogene locus. The TCR comes from a human donor who was either an allogeneic HSCT recipient or a stem cell or donor lymphocyte infusion donor (not recorded which). It is not recorded whose cells these are; they may come from a transplant donor. Here the CDR3 DNA reads TGTGCCAGCACCTCCGATCCTCAGGGGACTATCGAGCAGTACTTC. Its translation is CASTSDPQGTIEQYF.